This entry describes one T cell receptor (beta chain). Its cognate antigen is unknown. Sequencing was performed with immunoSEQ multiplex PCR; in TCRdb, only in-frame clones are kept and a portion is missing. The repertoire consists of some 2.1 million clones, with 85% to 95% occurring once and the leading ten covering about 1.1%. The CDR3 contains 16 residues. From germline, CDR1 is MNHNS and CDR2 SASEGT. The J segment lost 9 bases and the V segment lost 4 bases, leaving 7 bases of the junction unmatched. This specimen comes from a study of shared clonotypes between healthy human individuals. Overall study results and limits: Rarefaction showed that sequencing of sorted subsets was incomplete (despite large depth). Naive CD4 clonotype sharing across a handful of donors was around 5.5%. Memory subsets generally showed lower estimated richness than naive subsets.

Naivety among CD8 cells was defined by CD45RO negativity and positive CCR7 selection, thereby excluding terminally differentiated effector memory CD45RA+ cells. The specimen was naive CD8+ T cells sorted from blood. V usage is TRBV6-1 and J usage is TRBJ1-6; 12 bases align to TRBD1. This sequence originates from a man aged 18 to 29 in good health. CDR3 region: CASSATTGQGASPLHF. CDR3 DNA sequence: TGTGCCAGCAGTGCGACTACGGGACAGGGGGCTTCACCCCTCCACTTT.